Below, 10 T cell receptor gamma chains from the same sample are listed, as sequenced in a study of Vδ1+ human thymocytes. Study-wide results and caveats: Highly polyclonal TRG and TRD repertoires with Gaussian CDR3 length distributions appeared in thymus.

These receptors lack a known antigen. Sequences come from RNA converted to cDNA by reverse transcription. The CDR3 regions were amplified by multiplex PCR from V-gene primers to a constant-region primer. TCRdb reanalysed the multiplex PCR reads via CATT. The sample has about 23,000 gamma-chain clones; roughly 13% are singletons. The specimen was Vdelta1+ gamma-delta thymocytes from the thymus. Indicated subset: FACS-sorted CD3+ TCRalphabeta- TCRVdelta1+ TCRVdelta2- thymocytes. The receptors derive from a child less than two years old who had congenital heart surgery.

The chain recombines TRGV4 with TRGJ1 or TRGJ2. The CDR3 sequence is 14 residues long. Unmatched junction bases numbered 7, after V lost 2 bases and J lost 3 bases. Germline CDR1 is EGSTGY and CDR2 is YDSYTSSV. The CDR3 bases are TGTGCCACCTGGGATGCAGCCCTTTATTATAAGAAACTCTTT. Translation: CATWDAALYYKKLF.

This clone is labeled as medium-sized (0.01 to 0.1%). This sequence joins TRGV9 and TRGJ1 or TRGJ2. There are 13 residues in the CDR3. Trimming took 3 bases from V and 0 from J; bases not matched to a gene: 2. In germline, CDR1 is GITISATS, CDR2 ISYDGTV (reference sequence). For the CDR3, the DNA is TGTGCCTTGTGGGAGCAGAATTATTATAAGAAACTCTTT. Amino acid sequence: CALWEQNYYKKLF.

There are a few counts of this clone. The rearrangement links TRGV9 to TRGJ1 or TRGJ2. After removal of 5 bases from V and 4 bases from J, the junction contained 8 bases not matched to a gene. Germline V gives CDR1 GITISATS, CDR2 ISYDGTV (reference sequence). The CDR3 is made up of 13 amino acids. The CDR3 DNA is TGTGCCTTGTGGGGGGCGAAATATTATAAGAAACTCTTT. It encodes CALWGAKYYKKLF.

V usage is TRGV4 and J usage is TRGJP2. CDR1 is EGSTGY, CDR2 YDSYTSSV, per germline. The CDR3 extends over 16 amino acids. With V trimmed by 3 bases and J by 2 bases, 9 bases remained unmatched. The CDR3 here is CATWDCRQSSDWIKTF. CDR3 sequence (DNA): TGTGCCACCTGGGATTGTCGCCAAAGTAGTGATTGGATCAAGACGTTT.

This clone was detected a few times. The chain links TRGV8 to TRGJP1. The J call may be mistaken, given a closer DNA end match to TRGJP. The CDR3 has 16 amino acids. Germline-derived CDR1 and CDR2 are VENAVY and YDSYNSRV. This chain's CDR3 is CATWDRTYTTSWFKVF. CDR3 nucleotides: TGTGCCACCTGGGATAGGACCTATACCACTAGTTGGTTCAAGGTATTT.

This clone has just a few counts. This chain joins TRGV4 and TRGJ1 or TRGJ2. Trimming at V came to 5 bases and at J to 11 bases, leaving 6 bases not matched to a gene. The CDR3 has 10 amino acids. CDR1 is EGSTGY, CDR2 YDSYTSSV, per germline. The CDR3: CATWVREKLF. The CDR3 nucleotides read TGTGCCACCTGGGTGCGTGAGAAACTCTTT.

This sequence joins TRGV3 and TRGJ1 or TRGJ2. This CDR3 contains 14 residues. V was pared by 0 bases and J by 5 bases, with 7 bases of the junction left unmatched. Germline CDR1 and CDR2: VTNTFY and YDVSTARD (reference sequence). The CDR3 protein is CATWDRLNHYKKLF. The CDR3 nucleotides are TGTGCCACCTGGGACAGGCTTAATCATTATAAGAAACTCTTT.

This sequence joins TRGV9 and TRGJ1 or TRGJ2. In germline, CDR1 is GITISATS, CDR2 ISYDGTV (reference sequence). The V gene end was trimmed by 3 bases and the J gene end by 3 bases; junction bases not matched to a gene: 5. This CDR3 region has 13 residues. The CDR3 DNA sequence: TGTGCCTTGTGGGAGATACGTTATTATAAGAAACTCTTT. Translation: CALWEIRYYKKLF.

This clone was counted only a few times. The V call is TRGV4, the J call TRGJ1 or TRGJ2. V lost 2 bases and J lost 10; bases outside the gene matches: 5. The germline V gene has CDR1 EGSTGY and CDR2 YDSYTSSV. The CDR3 contains 11 residues. This chain's CDR3 is CATWDVGKKLF. The CDR3 region has the DNA TGTGCCACCTGGGATGTAGGGAAGAAACTCTTT.

Comment on this clone: Sequence at one end of the junction differs from germline and may be a read error. J is TRGJ1 or TRGJ2 and V is TRGV4. The CDR3 contains 16 residues. Per germline, CDR1 EGSTGY and CDR2 YDSYTSSV. The CDR3 is CATWNGQSLNYYKKLF. CDR3 bases: TGTGCCACCTGGAATGGGCAGAGTCTAAATTATTATAAGAAACTCTTT.